The 17 T cell receptor beta chains below were found in one sample sequenced in a study of T cell responses to AZD1222 COVID-19 vaccine. Here immunoSEQ multiplex PCR was the method, and the copy in TCRdb shows in-frame clones only, minus some. The table has 100,000 to 150,000 clones, 70% to 90% seen once. This material consisted of peripheral blood, taken on day 0 of AZD1222 vaccination. Receptors were obtained from an adult in good health.

J is TRBJ2-2 and V is TRBV5-1, with TRBD1 matching 9 bases. The CDR3 is 16 amino acids. The V segment lost 4 bases and the J segment 1 base; nucleotides outside the gene matches: 5. Germline V gene data show CDR1 as SGHRS and CDR2 as YFSETQ. CDR3 sequence reads: CASSPQGAVNTGELFF. The CDR3 DNA reads as TGCGCCAGCAGCCCACAGGGGGCCGTGAACACCGGGGAGCTGTTTTTT.

This chain uses TRBV24-1 with TRBJ2-1; a possible D gene is TRBD2 (5 bases). The CDR3 contains 14 residues. The V end was cut by 0 bases, the J end by 9 bases, with 11 bases between. The germline CDR1 and CDR2 sequences are KGHDR and SFDVKD. The CDR3 sequence: CATSDLRSSIEQFF. The CDR3 nucleotides are TGTGCCACCAGTGATTTGAGATCTAGCATTGAGCAGTTCTTC.

The chain recombines TRBV3-1 (or the pseudogene TRBV3-2) with TRBJ1-4, with TRBD1 as a possible D gene (5 bases). V was trimmed by 0 bases and J by 7 bases, leaving 12 bases between them. The CDR3 has 15 amino acids. The germline V gene has CDR1 LGHDT and CDR2 YNNKEL (reference sequence). CDR3 in DNA: TGTGCCAGCAGCCAAGATAGCGGGGCGGCTGAAAAACTGTTTTTT. It is translated as CASSQDSGAAEKLFF.

The CDR3 DNA reads TGTGCCAGCAGCTTAGTGGCACAAGAGACCCAGTACTTC. Translation gives CASSLVAQETQYF. The chain combines TRBV7-7 with TRBJ2-5; no clear D. The CDR3 has 13 residues. Trimming pared 1 base from V and 2 bases from J, leaving 5 bases between. CDR1 is SSHAT and CDR2 is FNYEAQ in the germline V gene (reference sequence).

Here the CDR3 DNA reads TGTGCCAGCAGCCGAGATCGAAACACTGAAGCTTTCTTT. This translates into CASSRDRNTEAFF. V usage is TRBV3-1 (or the pseudogene TRBV3-2) and J usage is TRBJ1-1, with unresolved D. This CDR3 contains 13 residues. Trimming pared 4 bases from V and 2 bases from J, leaving 8 bases between. Germline CDR1 reads LGHDT; CDR2 reads YNNKEL (reference sequence).

The rearrangement links TRBV6-6 to TRBJ2-3; D uncertain. Trimming took off 6 bases at V and 6 bases at J, with 13 bases between the two ends. CDR3 size: 13 residues. CDR1 is MNHNY and CDR2 is SVGAGI in the germline V gene (reference sequence). This CDR3 reads CASRPARTDTQYF. The CDR3 nucleotides read TGTGCCAGCAGGCCGGCGAGGACGGATACGCAGTATTTT.

V and J are TRBV5-6 and TRBJ2-7; weak D call: TRBD1 (6 bases). Deletions cut 0 bases from V and 1 base from J, with 14 bases between. The CDR3 consists of 16 residues. Per germline, CDR1 SGHDT and CDR2 YYEEEE. The CDR3 DNA reads as TGTGCCAGCAGCTTGGCCTCTGGGACATCTTCCTACGAGCAGTACTTC. This translates into CASSLASGTSSYEQYF.

V is TRBV6-1 and J is TRBJ1-4; tentative D call: TRBD1 (6 bases). CDR3 length: 14 amino acids. The V and J ends lost 7 bases and 7 bases respectively, with 16 bases between them. Germline V gene sequence: CDR1 MNHNS, CDR2 SASEGT. The CDR3 sequence: CASTYQGGGEKLFF. The CDR3 DNA reads TGTGCCAGCACCTACCAGGGAGGGGGTGAAAAACTGTTTTTT.

This clone was seen just once. The chain couples TRBV4-1 to TRBJ2-1, with TRBD1 identical over 7 bases. This CDR3 region has 13 residues. Looked up from germline, CDR1 is MGHRA and CDR2 is YSYEKL. The V gene end was trimmed by 0 bases and the J gene end by 16 bases; junction bases not matched to a gene: 9. CDR3 nucleotides: TGCGCCAGCAGCCAAGATTCCCGACAGGGCGTATTCTTC. Amino acid sequence: CASSQDSRQGVFF.

CDR3 coding DNA: TGTGCCAGCAGCCCCACCTATAGGGAAGGCTCCTACGAGCAGTACTTC. It translates to CASSPTYREGSYEQYF. The V gene is TRBV7-9, the J gene TRBJ2-7; D is ambiguous. V was cut by 5 bases and J by 0 bases, with 17 bases left in between. The CDR3 consists of 16 residues. Germline CDR1 SEHNR, CDR2 FQNEAQ (reference sequence).

The chain combines TRBV3-1 (or the pseudogene TRBV3-2) with TRBJ1-6, with D possibly being TRBD1 (6 bases). The germline CDR1 and CDR2 sequences are LGHDT and YNNKEL (reference sequence). V lost 0 bases and J 7 bases, leaving 13 bases between the germline ends. This CDR3 is built from 16 residues. CDR3 nucleotide sequence: TGTGCCAGCAGCCAAGAAAGGGGGAAACGGAATTCACCCCTCCACTTT. Its protein is CASSQERGKRNSPLHF.

The chain combines TRBV7-9 with TRBJ2-5; 7 bases agree with TRBD2. CDR3 length: 15 amino acids. V lost 5 bases, J lost 2 bases, and 8 bases stayed unmatched. CDR1 and CDR2 from the germline V gene are SEHNR and FQNEAQ (reference sequence). The CDR3 region is CASSLRGLVQETQYF. The CDR3, as DNA: TGTGCCAGCAGCCTAAGAGGACTAGTACAAGAGACCCAGTACTTC. Full variable domain (missing parts from reference TRBV7-9 and TRBJ2-5): DTGVSQNPRHKITKRGQNVTFRCDPISEHNRLYWYRQTLGQGPEFLTYFQNEAQLEKSRLLSDRFSAERPKGSFSTLEIQRTEQGDSAMYLCASSLRGLVQETQYFGPGTRLLVL.

The chain employs TRBV14 and TRBJ2-7, with 9 bases lining up with TRBD1. The germline V gene has CDR1 SGHDN and CDR2 FVKESK. The ends lost 1 base at V and 2 bases at J; junction bases unmatched: 3. This CDR3 is 15 amino acids long. CDR3 amino acids: CASSQAHRGPYEQYF. CDR3 DNA: TGTGCCAGCAGCCAAGCCCACAGGGGGCCCTACGAGCAGTACTTC.

The chain has TRBV6-5 and TRBJ2-6, with unresolved D. Germline V gene lookup returns CDR1 MNHEY and CDR2 SVGAGI. The CDR3 is 15 residues long. Trimming took 6 bases from V and 0 from J, leaving 9 bases between them. The CDR3 spells CASSYDSSGANVLTF. DNA for the CDR3: TGTGCCAGCAGCTATGATAGCTCTGGGGCCAACGTCCTGACTTTC.

The CDR3 coding sequence is TGTGCCAGCAGCTCAAGCCGGGGTAGCTATGGCTACACCTTC. It encodes CASSSSRGSYGYTF. The chain recombines TRBV6-5 with TRBJ1-2, with D unresolved. CDR3 length equals 14 residues. V dropped 6 bases and J dropped 4 bases, with 15 bases sitting between them. Germline V gives CDR1 MNHEY, CDR2 SVGAGI.

The V and J genes are TRBV29-1 and TRBJ1-6; no clear D gene. CDR3 size: 13 residues. Germline loops: CDR1 SQVTM, CDR2 ANQGSEA. Between the trimmed V and J ends, which lost 6 bases and 8 bases, there was a span of 14 bases. CDR3 sequence reads: CSVRSEAYSPLHF. The CDR3 DNA sequence: TGCAGCGTCCGGTCAGAAGCTTATTCACCCCTCCACTTT.

The chain combines TRBV19 with TRBJ1-1; D is possibly TRBD1 (5 bases). The CDR3 is made up of 13 amino acids. Deletions cut 8 bases from V and 5 bases from J, with 15 bases between. Germline values: CDR1 LNHDA, CDR2 SQIVND (reference sequence). CDR3 DNA: TGTGCCAGTCAATCGGGACGGAAGACTGAAGCTTTCTTT. Its translation is CASQSGRKTEAFF.